This entry is about one TCR beta chain. Its antigen is unknown. The sample belongs to a study of post-analysis software for immune sequencing data. Study-wide results and limits: Those with multiple sclerosis, the patient group, showed significantly lower normalized Chao1 diversity than controls. Among roughly 5 TRBV segments more frequent in patients than controls were TRBV5-6, TRBV5-1 and TRBV20-1. F measure grouped same-batch samples tightly together.

TCR beta cDNA libraries had unique molecular identifiers. T cells numbering about 0.9 to 11 million yielded a few hundred thousand cDNA molecules. MiXCR, run by TCRdb on the PCR reads, gives a single entry per CDR3 protein. This sample has 600,000 to 750,000 distinct CDR3 sequences; 55% to 60% occur once, and the top ten carry 10% to 12%. Trimming took off 0 bases at V and 3 bases at J, with 4 bases between the two ends. This CDR3 spans 13 amino acids. Germline CDR1 is LNHNV and CDR2 is YYDKDF (reference sequence). Sequenced input: blood. The TCR comes from a girl aged 2 to 9 with multiple sclerosis. This rearrangement joins TRBV15 to TRBJ2-3; D is uncertain. The CDR3: CATSRDMTDTQYF. The CDR3 region has the DNA TGTGCCACCAGCAGAGATATGACAGATACGCAGTATTTT.